The 16 T cell receptor beta chains below all came from one sample that was sequenced in a study of shared clonotypes between healthy human individuals. Generated by immunoSEQ multiplex PCR, the TCRdb table keeps only in-frame clones and is missing some. The sample lists around 940,000 clones, about 80% seen once, with 1.5% in the top ten. Material for sequencing was memory CD4+ T cells sorted from blood. This sample's subset: CD45RA-negative fraction. The receptors here all came from a man aged 18-30 years in good health.

The rearrangement links TRBV5-4 to TRBJ2-7; 8 nucleotides match TRBD1. CDR3 length: 14 amino acids. CDR1 and CDR2 from the germline V gene are SGHNT and YYREEE (reference sequence). V was clipped by 5 bases and J by 2 bases; unmatched bases: 6. CDR3 in DNA: TGTGCCAGCAGACGCTCACAGGGGGCCTACGAGCAGTACTTC. Translating gives CASRRSQGAYEQYF.

The V call is TRBV2, the J call TRBJ2-7; D is uncertain. This CDR3 spans 15 amino acids. The germline V gene encodes CDR1 SNHLY and CDR2 FYNNEI. The ends were cut back, 3 bases at V and 1 base at J, with 13 bases in the middle. The CDR3 DNA reads TGTGCCAGCAGTGATTGGTGGCCCAAGTCCTACGAGCAGTACTTC. It encodes CASSDWWPKSYEQYF.

The genes are TRBV5-4 and TRBJ2-7, with D possibly TRBD2 on 6 matching bases. The CDR3 is 16 residues long. The germline V gene has CDR1 SGHNT and CDR2 YYREEE (reference sequence). Trimming stripped 4 bases from V and 2 bases from J, with 19 bases between. This chain's CDR3 is CASSPGGGKGTYEQYF. The CDR3 DNA follows: TGTGCCAGCAGCCCAGGAGGAGGGAAGGGGACCTACGAGCAGTACTTC.

This clone was picked up one time. The rearrangement uses TRBV5-6 and TRBJ2-7, with D tentatively TRBD1 (6 bases). The CDR3 has 14 amino acids. Germline V gene sequence: CDR1 SGHDT, CDR2 YYEEEE. Trimming stripped 4 bases from V and 1 base from J, with 12 bases between. The CDR3 is CASSPGTLSYEQYF. Written as DNA, the CDR3 is TGTGCCAGCAGCCCTGGGACACTTTCCTACGAGCAGTACTTC.

This rearrangement joins TRBV6-6 to TRBJ1-1; unclear D gene. Trimming cost V 5 bases and J 5 bases, with 9 bases left between them. The CDR3 is 12 amino acids. CDR1 MNHNY and CDR2 SVGAGI come from the germline V gene (reference sequence). CDR3 sequence (DNA): TGTGCCAGCAGTCTATCCTGGACTGAAGCTTTCTTT. Translated, it gives CASSLSWTEAFF.

Note on this clone: Other DNA sequences in this specimen translate into the identical CDR3. The chain carries TRBV11-1 and TRBJ2-5; D unclear. Looked up from germline, CDR1 is SGHAT and CDR2 is FQDESV (reference sequence). V gave up 1 base and J gave up 5 bases, with 2 bases separating them. The CDR3 is 11 residues long. CDR3 in amino acids: CASSLGETQYF. The DNA for the CDR3 is TGTGCCAGCAGCTTAGGGGAGACCCAGTACTTC.

The rearrangement links TRBV6-4 to TRBJ2-2; D could derive from TRBD1 or TRBD2 (6 bases each). CDR1 is MRHNA, CDR2 SNTAGT, per germline. With 6 bases removed from V and 4 bases from J, the gap between germline ends came to 12 bases. This CDR3 is 14 amino acids long. The CDR3 DNA follows: TGTGCCAGCAGCCCCAAGGGGGGCACCGGGGAGCTGTTTTTT. It encodes CASSPKGGTGELFF.

The J gene is TRBJ1-4, the V gene TRBV6-6; no clear D. The CDR3 is 12 residues long. Germline CDR1 is MNHNY and CDR2 is SVGAGI (reference sequence). Trimming left V 4 bases short and J 4 bases short, with 4 bases between. The CDR3 loop reads CASSSYNEKLFF. The DNA for the CDR3 is TGTGCCAGCAGTTCTTATAATGAAAAACTGTTTTTT.

CDR3: CASSLASGGGDTQYF. CDR3 bases: TGTGCCAGCAGCTTAGCCTCAGGGGGAGGTGATACGCAGTATTTT. The chain joins TRBV7-2 to TRBJ2-3, with a possible D match to TRBD1 (7 bases). The V end was cut by 0 bases, the J end by 6 bases, with 13 bases between. This CDR3 region has 15 residues. CDR1 SGHTA and CDR2 FQGNSA come from the germline V gene. The whole variable domain, remainder taken from reference TRBV7-2 and TRBJ2-3, is GAGVSQSPSNKVTEKGKDVELRCDPISGHTALYWYRQSLGQGLEFLIYFQGNSAPDKSGLPSDRFSAERTGGSVSTLTIQRTQQEDSAVYLCASSLASGGGDTQYFGPGTRLTVL.

This clone was recorded only once. The chain combines TRBV4-1 with TRBJ2-7; 7 bases agree with TRBD1. Germline CDR1 MGHRA, CDR2 YSYEKL. The junction had 14 bases not matched to a gene; V was cut back by 1 base and J by 5 bases. CDR3 length: 17 residues. The DNA for the CDR3 is TGCGCCAGCAGCCAAGGAATACAGGGGAGATTTGGAAACGAGCAGTACTTC. Protein product: CASSQGIQGRFGNEQYF.

CDR3 DNA sequence: TGTGCCAGCGAACACGACACGCACGAGCAGTACTTC. It specifies CASEHDTHEQYF. The V gene is TRBV6-1, the J gene TRBJ2-7; D not certain. Germline assignment: CDR1 MNHNS and CDR2 SASEGT. The ends were cut back, 8 bases at V and 5 bases at J, with 13 bases in the middle. This CDR3 is built from 12 residues.

V is TRBV27 and J is TRBJ2-7; TRBD1 or TRBD2 may be the D gene (5 bases each). Trimming left V 3 bases short and J 9 bases short, with 48 bases between. Germline CDR1 and CDR2: MNHEY and SMNVEV (reference sequence). The CDR3 runs 24 residues. CDR3 in amino acids: CASSFPAGRVSFRSYYEVLGWQYF. CDR3 bases: TGTGCCAGCAGTTTTCCTGCGGGCAGGGTGTCATTCCGATCCTATTACGAGGTTTTGGGCTGGCAGTACTTC.

The CDR3 is CASSFGGPTYNSPLHF. The CDR3 DNA sequence: TGTGCCAGCAGCTTTGGGGGGCCGACCTATAATTCACCCCTCCACTTT. The rearrangement uses TRBV7-2 and TRBJ1-6, with D possibly being TRBD1 (6 bases). Per germline, CDR1 SGHTA and CDR2 FQGNSA. The V and J ends lost 3 bases and 2 bases respectively, with 11 bases between them. CDR3 length equals 16 residues. The full variable domain, completed using reference TRBV7-2 and TRBJ1-6, is GAGVSQSPSNKVTEKGKDVELRCDPISGHTALYWYRQSLGQGLEFLIYFQGNSAPDKSGLPSDRFSAERTGGSVSTLTIQRTQQEDSAVYLCASSFGGPTYNSPLHFGNGTRLTVT.

In regard to this clone: The sample contains more than one DNA sequence encoding this CDR3. The genes are TRBV18 and TRBJ1-3, with D perhaps TRBD1 (5 bases). The V end was cut by 3 bases, the J end by 0 bases, with 9 bases between. CDR1 and CDR2 (germline): KGHSH, LQKENI. The CDR3 covers 15 residues. CDR3 region: CASSPDSFSGNTIYF. For the CDR3, the DNA is TGTGCCAGCTCACCCGACAGTTTCTCTGGAAACACCATATATTTT.

This chain uses TRBV2 with TRBJ2-7; the D gene is possibly TRBD1 (6 bases). The length of the CDR3 is 12 residues. With 9 bases removed from V and 0 bases from J, the gap between germline ends came to 9 bases. Germline V gives CDR1 SNHLY, CDR2 FYNNEI. In DNA, the CDR3 is TGTGCCAGTCGGGACATCTCCTACGAGCAGTACTTC. The encoded protein is CASRDISYEQYF. Based on the CDR3 plus reference TRBV2 and TRBJ2-7, the full variable domain is EPEVTQTPSHQVTQMGQEVILRCVPISNHLYFYWYRQILGQKVEFLVSFYNNEISEKSEIFDDQFSVERPDGSNFTLKIRSTKLEDSAMYFCASRDISYEQYFGPGTRLTVT.

CDR3 bases: TGTGCCAGCAGCCAAGAGGGGGCACGGGGGGCGCTGGATACGCAGTATTTT. It yields the protein CASSQEGARGALDTQYF. This chain joins TRBV4-2 and TRBJ2-3; weak D call: TRBD2 (7 bases). The CDR3 sequence is 17 residues long. CDR1 and CDR2 (germline): LGHNA, YNFKEQ. V lost 0 bases, J lost 6 bases, and 19 bases lay in between.